This T cell receptor (beta chain) was retrieved from a study of PD-L1 blockade in urothelial cancer (dated by TCRdb to 2016 to 2017). Study-level background: Every patient began therapy in the mid-2010s and was given atezolizumab 1,200 mg intravenously every 3 weeks. Blood samples yielded a median of about 150,000 T cells and tens of thousands of unique TCRs, with median clonality 0.080. An ECOG performance status of 0 or 1 was recorded for the patients, and 0 to 3 prior chemotherapy regimens had been received by the patients. About nine tenths of the roughly 29 patients were identified as males with urothelial cancer of bladder origin, and a prior smoking history was reported by 18 of 29 patients. The study, an exploratory multi-omic analysis, examined somatic, immune and clinical correlates of response to PD-L1 blockade with atezolizumab in urothelial cancer. Pretreatment tumor samples and matched peripheral blood, collected serially before and after atezolizumab treatment, underwent TCR sequencing. Approximately 29 patients had pretreatment blood TCR-seq, some 25 had at least one posttreatment blood collection, and some 25 had tumor TCR-seq. Durable clinical benefit meant progression-free survival longer than 6 months, and TCR features were also tested against progression-free and overall survival. Blood samples were analyzed 3 weeks after the start of treatment (second dose) and 6 weeks after the start of treatment. In the same patients, whole exome sequencing and RNA sequencing of pretreatment tumors were performed in addition to TCR sequencing. Durable clinical benefit was achieved by nine patients and was not achieved by 20 patients.

For CDR1 and CDR2, the germline V gene (reference sequence) lists SGHNT and YYREEE. Its CDR3 holds 16 amino acids, cysteine through phenylalanine. CDR3 DNA is the only sequence kept; it has 48 bases, read in frame from the first base. V has 0 bases trimmed and J has 0 bases trimmed; junction bases matching no gene number 3. A total of 29 patients with locally advanced or metastatic urothelial carcinoma, treated at Memorial Sloan Kettering on a trial protocol, made up the cohort. Peripheral blood mononuclear cells were collected from each patient pretreatment and during treatment, giving between 1 and 8 total time points per patient. The Qiagen DNeasy Blood extraction kit was used to purify genomic DNA from total PBMCs and tumor samples. PBMCs were collected pretreatment and during treatment and were isolated and stored as previously described. In the case of this clone: Its target antigen remains unknown. Base qualities were left out, and no much larger clone turns up one base away.

To estimate absolute template abundance from read counts, synthetic TCR analog templates were spiked into each PCR. The immunoSEQ assay was used to amplify TCRbeta CDR3 regions from genomic DNA with bias-controlled V and J gene primers. Rearranged TCRbeta segments were sequenced at approximately 20X coverage. As for the original processing: Sequencing errors were corrected by clustering and CDR3s were annotated against IMGT to assign V, D and J genes. Downstream analyses used only productive TCRbeta rearrangements and left out out-of-frame or stop-codon sequences. Clonality was calculated as one minus the Shannon entropy normalized by the log of the number of unique productive sequences. Fisher's exact test with Benjamini-Hochberg correction, using a cutoff of adjusted p below 0.01, was how clones that differed between time points or between blood and tumor were identified. TCRdb's version of the immuneACCESS table is confined to in-frame rearrangements and falls short of the full clone set. An unresolved V gene accounts for under half of the shortfall where checked; the remainder is of unknown origin. The V and J calls and clone size were taken over from that table, and D and trimming were inferred from the DNA. In this sample the table shows 25,000 to 35,000 clones, roughly 86% of which occur a single time. The ten biggest clones cover less than 4% of the sample.

The paper as a whole reports these results and caveats: Improved progression-free and overall survival was found to be associated with pretreatment peripheral blood TCR clonality below the median. Patients with durable benefit showed greater expansion of tumor-associated TCR clones in peripheral blood 3 weeks after starting treatment (n ≈ 21, p = 0.022). Because of the small sample size (n ≈ 30) and the many exploratory analyses performed, the results are intended to be regarded as hypothesis-generating.

The source is a man aged 50 to 59 with urothelial cancer. This receptor chain uses TRBV5-4 and TRBJ1-1, with 9 bases aligning to TRBD1. Sequences were derived from PBMCs, sampled around atezolizumab (anti-PD-L1) treatment. Here the CDR3 is given as CASSLGRQGVNTEAFF. Read as DNA, the sequence is TGTGCCAGCAGCTTGGGGCGACAGGGGGTGAACACTGAAGCTTTCTTT.